This TCR beta chain was sequenced during a study of T cells in Graves' hyperthyroidism and ophthalmopathy. Trimming cost V 0 bases and J 1 base; bases outside gene matches: 2. The CDR3 consists of 15 residues. Germline loops: CDR1 LNHDA, CDR2 SQIVND (reference sequence). It was RNA transcripts that yielded the amplified TCR beta CDR3 regions. A set of HTBI primers served as the primers for a first-round RT-PCR of the TCR CDR3. MiXCR, run by TCRdb on the multiplex PCR reads, gives a single entry per CDR3 protein. The sample carries about 380,000 distinct CDR3 sequences, approximately 15% recorded once.

The TCR originated in a man aged 25-45 years with Graves' hyperthyroidism that later progressed to Graves' ophthalmopathy. What was sequenced was blood. This rearrangement joins TRBV19 to TRBJ1-1; 7 bases fit TRBD1. CDR3 DNA sequence: TGTGCCAGTAGTATAGATCGGACAGGGAACACTGAAGCTTTCTTT. Its translation is CASSIDRTGNTEAFF.